The clone carrying this TCR beta chain occurred a few times. This entry is derived from a study of T cells in Graves' hyperthyroidism and ophthalmopathy. Overall study context: Blood from the periphery was taken at initial diagnosis, before any treatment.

Amplified TCR beta CDR3 regions came from RNA transcripts. RT-PCR in the first round (using the HTBI primer set) targeted the TCR CDR3. MiXCR was run by TCRdb on the multiplex PCR reads, yielding one entry per CDR3 protein. Among under 400,000 distinct CDR3 sequences listed, 15% to 17% were seen once. The study left out patients who had uncontrolled infection, other autoimmune disease, pregnancy or lactation. Germline trimming cut 3 bases from V and 9 bases from J; bases unmatched to any gene: 8. Germline V gives CDR1 MRHNA, CDR2 SNTAGT. The CDR3 contains 15 residues. V usage is TRBV6-4 and J usage is TRBJ2-1; 10 positions match TRBD2. The sequenced sample was blood. The receptor was derived from a woman aged 18-35 years with Graves' hyperthyroidism that later progressed to Graves' ophthalmopathy. In DNA form, the CDR3 reads TGTGCCAGCAGTGAAGATTCCCTAGCGGGGGCTGAGCAGTTCTTC. Translating it yields CASSEDSLAGAEQFF.